Below, 18 T cell receptor beta chains from the same sample are listed, as sequenced in a study of cytomegalovirus exposure and HLA in healthy donors. PCR amplification relied on 60 Vbeta primers (plus 13 Jbeta primers). TCRdb's copy holds only in-frame clones and misses some; the assay was immunoSEQ multiplex PCR. The sample contains more than 95,000 clones, around 80% of which appear only once. The sequenced sample consisted of PBMCs. The receptor source for this set is a young woman in good health and CMV-seronegative.

The V gene is TRBV27, the J gene TRBJ1-1, with 7 bases identical to TRBD1. CDR1 and CDR2 (germline): MNHEY, SMNVEV (reference sequence). V dropped 3 bases and J dropped 1; count of bases not matched to a gene: 8. The CDR3 totals 16 residues. The CDR3: CASSFLQGKGNTEAFF. CDR3 sequence (DNA): TGTGCCAGCAGTTTTTTACAGGGGAAGGGGAACACTGAAGCTTTCTTT.

This chain connects TRBV29-1 to TRBJ1-1; D not certain. Trimming removed 7 bases at V and 3 bases at J, with 12 bases between. The CDR3 consists of 12 residues. CDR1 and CDR2 (germline): SQVTM, ANQGSEA. CDR3 bases: TGCAGCGCCATCAGGAGGGACACTGAAGCTTTCTTT. Amino acid sequence: CSAIRRDTEAFF.

This chain connects TRBV10-1 to TRBJ1-1; 10 bases are shared with TRBD1. The CDR3 covers 15 residues. V gave up 8 bases and J gave up 0 bases; unmatched junction bases: 6. From germline, CDR1 is WNHNN and CDR2 SYGVQD (reference sequence). The CDR3 DNA reads as TGCGCCAGCCGACAGGGGGCTCGCATGAACACTGAAGCTTTCTTT. This sequence encodes CASRQGARMNTEAFF.

This chain uses TRBV7-9 with TRBJ2-7; tentative D call: TRBD2 (6 bases). Germline V gene sequence: CDR1 SEHNR, CDR2 FQNEAQ (reference sequence). The CDR3 has 13 amino acids. Trimming removed 11 bases at V and 4 bases at J, with 18 bases between. The CDR3 here is CAWKGGNLYEQYF. CDR3 nucleotides: TGTGCCTGGAAGGGCGGGAATTTATACGAGCAGTACTTC. Full variable domain (remainder filled in from reference TRBV7-9 and TRBJ2-7): DTGVSQNPRHKITKRGQNVTFRCDPISEHNRLYWYRQTLGQGPEFLTYFQNEAQLEKSRLLSDRFSAERPKGSFSTLEIQRTEQGDSAMYLCAWKGGNLYEQYFGPGTRLTVT.

The chain couples TRBV19 to TRBJ1-2; D may be TRBD1 (5 bases). The CDR3 consists of 16 residues. Germline V CDR1 and CDR2: LNHDA, SQIVND (reference sequence). V was trimmed by 3 bases and J by 3 bases, leaving 17 bases between them. CDR3 amino acids: CASSMGGASQHYGYTF. In DNA, the CDR3 is TGTGCCAGTAGTATGGGGGGTGCGTCCCAACACTATGGCTACACCTTC.

The V and J genes are TRBV18 and TRBJ2-5, with 11 bases aligning to TRBD2. There are 15 residues in the CDR3. Germline CDR1 is KGHSH and CDR2 is LQKENI. Germline trimming cut 3 bases from V and 1 base from J; bases unmatched to any gene: 1. The CDR3 nucleotides read TGTGCCAGCTCACCTCTAGCGGGGGGCCAAGAGACCCAGTACTTC. Protein product: CASSPLAGGQETQYF. Full variable domain (rest looked up from reference TRBV18 and TRBJ2-5): NAGVMQNPRHLVRRRGQEARLRCSPMKGHSHVYWYRQLPEEGLKFMVYLQKENIIDESGMPKERFSAEFPKEGPSILRIQQVVRGDSAAYFCASSPLAGGQETQYFGPGTRLLVL.

J is TRBJ1-1 and V is TRBV7-9; D is unresolved. Per the germline V gene, CDR1 is SEHNR and CDR2 is FQNEAQ (reference sequence). Trimming stripped 6 bases from V and 0 bases from J, with 5 bases between. This CDR3 contains 12 residues. The CDR3 sequence is CASSKLNTEAFF. Here the CDR3 DNA reads TGTGCCAGCAGTAAATTGAACACTGAAGCTTTCTTT.

The J gene is TRBJ2-5, the V gene TRBV5-4, with 9 nucleotides matching TRBD2. The CDR3 runs to 15 residues. V was pared by 4 bases and J by 2 bases, with 6 bases of the junction left unmatched. Germline CDR1 is SGHNT and CDR2 is YYREEE (reference sequence). CDR3 region: CASSAGGGGQETQYF. The CDR3 DNA reads as TGTGCCAGCAGCGCAGGCGGGGGGGGGCAAGAGACCCAGTACTTC.

The chain employs TRBV7-8 and TRBJ1-5; D is ambiguous. The germline V gene has CDR1 SGHVS and CDR2 FQNEAQ. V gave up 5 bases and J gave up 4 bases, with 15 bases separating them. This CDR3 has 15 amino acids. CDR3 DNA sequence: TGTGCCAGCAGCATCTCTGAACGGTGGAATCAGCCCCAGCATTTT. This translates into CASSISERWNQPQHF.

The sample holds a few counts of this clone. V is TRBV7-9 and J is TRBJ2-2; D is perhaps TRBD2 (7 bases). The V and J ends lost 5 bases and 3 bases respectively, with 16 bases between them. Per the germline V gene, CDR1 is SEHNR and CDR2 is FQNEAQ (reference sequence). The CDR3 spans 16 residues. The CDR3 is CASSLGGARYTGELFF. The CDR3 bases are TGTGCCAGCAGCCTTGGGGGGGCTAGGTACACCGGGGAGCTGTTTTTT.

The J gene is TRBJ1-5, the V gene TRBV7-9; D ambiguous. Germline CDR1 SEHNR, CDR2 FQNEAQ (reference sequence). V was clipped by 2 bases and J by 4 bases, with 9 bases between them. CDR3 length: 14 residues. The CDR3 sequence is CASSLTEPNQPQHF. The DNA for the CDR3 is TGTGCCAGCAGCTTAACAGAGCCTAATCAGCCCCAGCATTTT.

The chain joins TRBV6-5 to TRBJ1-1, with 8 bases identical to TRBD1. With V trimmed by 6 bases and J by 4 bases, 7 bases remained unmatched. CDR1 and CDR2 from the germline V gene are MNHEY and SVGAGI. The CDR3 contains 14 residues. The CDR3 reads CASRGQGAVTEAFF. The DNA of the CDR3 is TGTGCCAGCAGGGGGCAGGGGGCGGTCACTGAAGCTTTCTTT.

The chain carries TRBV7-9 and TRBJ2-1; TRBD2 aligns across 11 bases. There are 13 residues in the CDR3. CDR1 and CDR2 (germline): SEHNR, FQNEAQ (reference sequence). The V gene end was trimmed by 10 bases and the J gene end by 7 bases; junction bases not matched to a gene: 6. In DNA, the CDR3 is TGTGCCACGGGGCTAGCGGGGGGTAATGAGCAGTTCTTC. It encodes CATGLAGGNEQFF.

The chain recombines TRBV7-8 with TRBJ2-2, with 7 bases aligning to TRBD1. The length of the CDR3 is 14 residues. Germline CDR1 SGHVS, CDR2 FQNEAQ. V shed 5 bases, J shed 7 bases, and the junction held 7 bases outside the gene matches. As DNA, the CDR3 is TGTGCCAGCAGCCCCGACAGGGCGAACGGGGAGCTGTTTTTT. Protein: CASSPDRANGELFF.

This clone was seen more than once but under ten times. This same CDR3 is encoded by further DNA sequences in the sample. This chain uses TRBV28 with TRBJ2-5; 7 positions match TRBD2. The CDR3 covers 15 residues. The germline CDR1 and CDR2 sequences are MDHEN and SYDVKM. V lost 5 bases to trimming and J lost 2 bases; unmatched junction nucleotides: 8. In DNA, the CDR3 is TGTGCCAGCAGTCTAACCTCCGGGGGGCAAGAGACCCAGTACTTC. It is translated as CASSLTSGGQETQYF.

V and J are TRBV10-3 and TRBJ1-2, with 9 nucleotides matching TRBD1. From germline, CDR1 is ENHRY and CDR2 SYGVKD. Trimming at V came to 8 bases and at J to 2 bases, leaving 3 bases not matched to a gene. The CDR3 runs to 13 residues. This chain's CDR3 is CAISGTGNYGYTF. CDR3 nucleotide sequence: TGTGCCATCTCCGGGACAGGGAACTATGGCTACACCTTC.

This chain links TRBV29-1 with TRBJ2-5; tentative D call: TRBD2 (5 bases). The V gene's germline CDR1 is SQVTM and CDR2 ANQGSEA. Trimming cost V 2 bases and J 5 bases, with 15 bases left between them. The CDR3 spans 14 residues. CDR3 residues: CSVEKMAGDETQYF. The CDR3 DNA reads TGCAGCGTTGAAAAAATGGCGGGCGATGAGACCCAGTACTTC.

This chain connects TRBV18 to TRBJ1-3, with D possibly TRBD1 on 5 matching bases. The V and J ends lost 4 bases and 4 bases respectively, with 14 bases between them. The CDR3 loop spans 15 amino acids. CDR1 and CDR2 from the germline V gene are KGHSH and LQKENI. CDR3 in DNA: TGTGCCAGCTCACAAACAGACAACAGGGGAAACACCATATATTTT. It is translated as CASSQTDNRGNTIYF.